A single T cell receptor (beta chain) is shown here with its context. Profiling relied on immunoSEQ multiplex PCR, and the TCRdb table lists in-frame clones only, not all of them. The table has almost 200,000 clones, about 86% seen once. The sample originates from a study of blood T cell repertoires in COVID-19. Trimming took 2 bases from V and 6 from J; bases not matched to a gene: 5. The CDR3 runs to 16 residues. Germline lookup yields CDR1 SGHTA and CDR2 FQGTGA. The receptor comes from a woman in her sixties or seventies with acute or convalescent COVID-19. The gene calls are TRBV7-3 and TRBJ2-1, with 12 nucleotides matching TRBD2. Sample: peripheral blood. For the CDR3, the DNA is TGTGCCAGCAGCTTACTAGCGGGAGGGCCGGTCAATGAGCAGTTCTTC. Encoded protein: CASSLLAGGPVNEQFF.